This TCR beta chain was recorded in a study of long-term antiretroviral therapy in people with HIV. immunoSEQ v3.0 was run at survey level. Sequencing was performed with immunoSEQ multiplex PCR; in TCRdb, only in-frame clones are kept and a portion is missing. The profile covers some 22,000 clones, with approximately 79% appearing a single time and roughly a tenth taken by the ten largest. The CDR3 runs to 15 residues. From germline, CDR1 is MNHEY and CDR2 SMNVEV (reference sequence). Unmatched junction bases numbered 4, after V lost 0 bases and J lost 5 bases. The sequence was collected from a woman between 40 and 55 years old with HIV. V is TRBV27 and J is TRBJ2-5, with 9 bases lining up with TRBD1. The material was unsorted PBMCs, obtained 4.1 years after starting antiretroviral therapy. The CDR3 DNA sequence: TGTGCCAGCAGTTTATCGGGGACAGGGTTGGAGACCCAGTACTTC. It codes for CASSLSGTGLETQYF.